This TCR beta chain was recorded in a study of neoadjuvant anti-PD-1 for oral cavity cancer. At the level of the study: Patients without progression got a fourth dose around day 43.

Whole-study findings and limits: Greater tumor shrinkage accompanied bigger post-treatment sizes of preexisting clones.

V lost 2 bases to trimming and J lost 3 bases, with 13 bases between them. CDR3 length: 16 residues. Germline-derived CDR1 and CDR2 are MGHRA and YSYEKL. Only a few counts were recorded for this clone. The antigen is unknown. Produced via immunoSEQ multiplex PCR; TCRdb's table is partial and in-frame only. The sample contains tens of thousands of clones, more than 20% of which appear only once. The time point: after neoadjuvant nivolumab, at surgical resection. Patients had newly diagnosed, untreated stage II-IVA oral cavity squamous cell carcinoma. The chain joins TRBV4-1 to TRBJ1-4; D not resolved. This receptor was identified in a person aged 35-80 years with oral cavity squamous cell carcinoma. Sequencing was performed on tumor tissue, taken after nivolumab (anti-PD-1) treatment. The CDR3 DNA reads TGCGCCAGCAGCCAAAGAGGAGTACAAGCTAATGAAAAACTGTTTTTT. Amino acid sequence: CASSQRGVQANEKLFF.